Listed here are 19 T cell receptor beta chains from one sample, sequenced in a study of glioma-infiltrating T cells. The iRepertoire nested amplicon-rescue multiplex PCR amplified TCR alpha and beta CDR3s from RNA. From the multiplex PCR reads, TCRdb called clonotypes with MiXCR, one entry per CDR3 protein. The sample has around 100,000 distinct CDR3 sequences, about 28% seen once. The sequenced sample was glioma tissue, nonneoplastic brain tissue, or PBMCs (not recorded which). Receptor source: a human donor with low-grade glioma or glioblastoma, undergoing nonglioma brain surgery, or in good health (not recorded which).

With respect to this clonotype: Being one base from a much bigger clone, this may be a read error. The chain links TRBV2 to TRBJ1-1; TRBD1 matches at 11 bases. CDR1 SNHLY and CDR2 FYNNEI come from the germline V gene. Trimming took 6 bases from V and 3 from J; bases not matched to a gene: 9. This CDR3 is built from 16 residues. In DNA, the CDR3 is TGTGCCAGCAGCCACGGACAGGGGGCGCGAGACACTGAAGCTTTCTTT. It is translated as CASSHGQGARDTEAFF.

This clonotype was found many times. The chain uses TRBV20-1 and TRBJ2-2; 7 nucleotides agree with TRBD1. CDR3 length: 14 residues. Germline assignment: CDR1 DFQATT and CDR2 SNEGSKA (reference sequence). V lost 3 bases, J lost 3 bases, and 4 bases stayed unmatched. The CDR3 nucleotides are TGCAGTGCTAGGACAGGGTCCGACACCGGGGAGCTGTTTTTT. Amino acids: CSARTGSDTGELFF.

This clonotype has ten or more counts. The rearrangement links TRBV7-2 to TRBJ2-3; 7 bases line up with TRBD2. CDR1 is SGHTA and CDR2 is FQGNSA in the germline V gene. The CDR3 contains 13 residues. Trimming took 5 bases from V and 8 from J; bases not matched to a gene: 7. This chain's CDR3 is CASSADQRGTQYF. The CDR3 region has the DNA TGTGCCAGCAGCGCGGACCAGCGGGGTACGCAGTATTTT. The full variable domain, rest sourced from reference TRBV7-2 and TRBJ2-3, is GAGVSQSPSNKVTEKGKDVELRCDPISGHTALYWYRQSLGQGLEFLIYFQGNSAPDKSGLPSDRFSAERTGGSVSTLTIQRTQQEDSAVYLCASSADQRGTQYFGPGTRLTVL.

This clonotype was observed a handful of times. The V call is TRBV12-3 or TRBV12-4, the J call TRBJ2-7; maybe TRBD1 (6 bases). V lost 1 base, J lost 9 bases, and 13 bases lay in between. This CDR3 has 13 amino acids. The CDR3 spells CASSLVLVGGQYF. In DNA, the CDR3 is TGTGCCAGCAGTTTAGTCTTGGTAGGGGGGCAGTACTTC.

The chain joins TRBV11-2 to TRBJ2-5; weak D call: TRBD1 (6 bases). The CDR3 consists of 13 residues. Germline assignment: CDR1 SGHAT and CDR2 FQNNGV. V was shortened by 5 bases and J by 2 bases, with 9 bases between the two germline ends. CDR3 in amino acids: CASSRGHQETQYF. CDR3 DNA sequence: TGTGCCAGCAGCCGGGGACATCAAGAGACCCAGTACTTC.

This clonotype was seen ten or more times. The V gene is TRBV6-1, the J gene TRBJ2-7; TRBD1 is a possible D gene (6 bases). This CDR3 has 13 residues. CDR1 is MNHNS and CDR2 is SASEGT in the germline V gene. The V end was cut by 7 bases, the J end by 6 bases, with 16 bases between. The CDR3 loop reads CASTFSSTGEQYF. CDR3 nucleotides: TGTGCCAGCACTTTTAGTTCGACAGGCGAGCAGTACTTC.

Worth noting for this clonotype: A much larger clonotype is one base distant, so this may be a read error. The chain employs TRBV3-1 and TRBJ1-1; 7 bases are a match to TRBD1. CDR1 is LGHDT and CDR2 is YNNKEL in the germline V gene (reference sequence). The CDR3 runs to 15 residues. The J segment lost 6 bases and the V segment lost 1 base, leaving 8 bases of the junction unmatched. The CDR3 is CASSQVPGGEAEAFF. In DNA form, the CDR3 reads TGTGCCAGCAGCCAAGTCCCAGGGGGAGAGGCTGAAGCTTTCTTT.

The CDR3 DNA follows: TGTGCCAGCAGCTCTCCCGGGACAGGGACTGGGGCCAACGTCCTGACTTTC. As protein: CASSSPGTGTGANVLTF. The rearrangement links TRBV7-9 to TRBJ2-6; 9 bases align to TRBD1. This CDR3 has 17 residues. Germline values: CDR1 SEHNR, CDR2 FQNEAQ (reference sequence). Trimming took 4 bases from V and 2 from J; bases not matched to a gene: 6.

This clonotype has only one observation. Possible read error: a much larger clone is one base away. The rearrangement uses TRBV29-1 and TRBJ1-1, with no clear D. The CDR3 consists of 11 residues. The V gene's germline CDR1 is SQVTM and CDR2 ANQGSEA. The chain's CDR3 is CSVERHTEALF. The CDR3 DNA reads TGCAGCGTTGAACGGCACACTGAAGCTTTATTT.

For the CDR3, the DNA is TGTGCCAGTACCGCCGGACAGGGGGGCCCTAGCAATCAGCCCCAGCATTTT. Translated: CASTAGQGGPSNQPQHF. This rearrangement joins TRBV19 to TRBJ1-5; TRBD1 matches at 10 bases. V lost 7 bases to trimming and J lost 0 bases; unmatched junction nucleotides: 9. CDR1 LNHDA and CDR2 SQIVND come from the germline V gene (reference sequence). The CDR3 runs 17 residues.

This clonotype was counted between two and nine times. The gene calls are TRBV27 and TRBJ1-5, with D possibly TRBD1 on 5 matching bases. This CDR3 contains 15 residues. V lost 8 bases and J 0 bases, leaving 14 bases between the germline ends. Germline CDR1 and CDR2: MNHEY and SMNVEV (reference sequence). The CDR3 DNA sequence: TGTGCCAGCGGAGACAGCTACCATAGCAATCAGCCCCAGCATTTT. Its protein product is CASGDSYHSNQPQHF.

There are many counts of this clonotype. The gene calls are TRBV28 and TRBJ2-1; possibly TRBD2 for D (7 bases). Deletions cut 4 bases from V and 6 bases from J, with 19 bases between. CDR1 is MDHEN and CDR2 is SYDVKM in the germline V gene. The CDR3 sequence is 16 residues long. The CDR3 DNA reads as TGTGCCAGCAGTTGGGGGGGGCGGGGACCCACCAATGAGCAGTTCTTC. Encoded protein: CASSWGGRGPTNEQFF.

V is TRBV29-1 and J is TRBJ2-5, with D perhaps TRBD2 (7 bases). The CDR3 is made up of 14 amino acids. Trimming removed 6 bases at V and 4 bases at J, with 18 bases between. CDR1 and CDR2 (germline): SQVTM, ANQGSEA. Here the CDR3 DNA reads TGCAGCGTCAAAGGGGGGGGCGCGGGAGAGACCCAGTACTTC. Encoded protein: CSVKGGGAGETQYF.

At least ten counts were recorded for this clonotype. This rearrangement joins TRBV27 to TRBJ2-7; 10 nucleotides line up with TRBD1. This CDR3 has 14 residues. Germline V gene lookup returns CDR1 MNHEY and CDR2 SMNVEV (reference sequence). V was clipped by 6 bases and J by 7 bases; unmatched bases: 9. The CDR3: CASSNRQGAWEQYF. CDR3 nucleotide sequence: TGTGCCAGCAGCAATAGACAGGGGGCGTGGGAGCAGTACTTC.

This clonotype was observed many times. DNA of the CDR3: TGTGCCAGCCGGCGGGACAACTCCTACGAGCAGTACTTC. Translation: CASRRDNSYEQYF. This chain uses TRBV6-1 with TRBJ2-7; TRBD1 or TRBD2 may be the D gene (6 bases each). Germline V gene lookup returns CDR1 MNHNS and CDR2 SASEGT. The V end lost 8 bases, the J end lost 0 bases, and 11 bases lay between the germline ends. This CDR3 region has 13 residues.

CDR3 sequence (DNA): TGTGCCAGCAGGTACGGGACAGCGAACACCGGGGAGCTGTTTTTT. It specifies CASRYGTANTGELFF. The chain couples TRBV12-3 or TRBV12-4 to TRBJ2-2, with TRBD1 identical over 7 bases. This CDR3 spans 15 amino acids. The J segment lost 0 bases and the V segment lost 6 bases, leaving 4 bases of the junction unmatched.

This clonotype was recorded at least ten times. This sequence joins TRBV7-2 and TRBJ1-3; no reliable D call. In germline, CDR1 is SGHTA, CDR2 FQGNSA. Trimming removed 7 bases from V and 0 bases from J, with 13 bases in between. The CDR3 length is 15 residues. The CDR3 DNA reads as TGTGCCAGCACCCAAGGGTACACCTCTGGAAACACCATATATTTT. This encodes CASTQGYTSGNTIYF.

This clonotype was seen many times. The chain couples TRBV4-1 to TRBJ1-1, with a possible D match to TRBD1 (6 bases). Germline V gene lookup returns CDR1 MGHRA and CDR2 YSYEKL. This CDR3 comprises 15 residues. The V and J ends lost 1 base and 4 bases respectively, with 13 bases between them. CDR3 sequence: CASSQGQGPGTEAFF. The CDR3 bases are TGCGCCAGCAGCCAAGGTCAGGGGCCGGGCACTGAAGCTTTCTTT.

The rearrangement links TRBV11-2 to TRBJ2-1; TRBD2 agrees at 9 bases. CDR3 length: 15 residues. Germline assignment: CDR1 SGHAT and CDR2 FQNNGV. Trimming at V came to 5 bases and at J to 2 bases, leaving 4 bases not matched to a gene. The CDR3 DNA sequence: TGTGCCAGCAGCCAAGGGACTAGCACCTACAATGAGCAGTTCTTC. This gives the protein CASSQGTSTYNEQFF.